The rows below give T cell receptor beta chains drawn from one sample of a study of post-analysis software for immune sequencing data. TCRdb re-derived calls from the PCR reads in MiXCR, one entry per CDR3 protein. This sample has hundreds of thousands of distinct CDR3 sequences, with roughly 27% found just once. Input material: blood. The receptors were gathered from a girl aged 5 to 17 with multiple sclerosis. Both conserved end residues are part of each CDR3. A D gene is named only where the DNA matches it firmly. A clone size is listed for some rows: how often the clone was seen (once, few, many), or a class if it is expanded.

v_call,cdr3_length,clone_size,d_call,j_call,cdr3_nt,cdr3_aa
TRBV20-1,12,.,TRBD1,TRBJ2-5,TGCAGTGCTTTAAGGGGGCGAGAGACCCAGTACTTC,CSALRGRETQYF
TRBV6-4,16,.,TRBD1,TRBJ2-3,TGTGCCAGCAGTGACCCGGGACAGGGGGCAGGAGATACGCAGTATTTT,CASSDPGQGAGDTQYF
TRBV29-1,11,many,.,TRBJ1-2,TGCAGCGAGGAGAGGTTGGATGGCTACACCTTC,CSEERLDGYTF
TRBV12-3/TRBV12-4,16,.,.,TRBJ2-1,TGTGCCAGCAGTCCCGATGAGGGAAGAAAGAGGAATGAGCAGTTCTTC,CASSPDEGRKRNEQFF
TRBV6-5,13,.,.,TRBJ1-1,TGTGCCAGCAGTACCCCGGAGGTCGCCGAAGCTTTCTTT,CASSTPEVAEAFF
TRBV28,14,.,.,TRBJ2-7,TGTGCCGGCAGTTTGGGACCGCCGTCCTACGAGCAGTACTTC,CAGSLGPPSYEQYF
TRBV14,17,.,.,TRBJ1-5,TGTGCCAGCAGCCAAGATAAGGGGACTGAGAGCAATCAGCCCCAGCATTTT,CASSQDKGTESNQPQHF
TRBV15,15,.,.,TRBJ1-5,TGTGCCACCAGCAGGGACCGGGACAACTTGGAGCCCCAGCATTTT,CATSRDRDNLEPQHF
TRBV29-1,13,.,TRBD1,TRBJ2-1,TGCAGCGCAAAGGACAGGGGCTACAATGAGCAGTTCTTC,CSAKDRGYNEQFF
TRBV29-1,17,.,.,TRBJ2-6,TGCAGCGTTGAAGATGGGCTCAGGGGCTCTGGGGCCAACGTCCTGACTTTC,CSVEDGLRGSGANVLTF
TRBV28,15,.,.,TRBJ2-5,TGTGCCAGCACCATTCGAGCGGGTGGCAGGGAGACCCAGTACTTC,CASTIRAGGRETQYF
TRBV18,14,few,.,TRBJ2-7,TGTGCCAGCTCACCACCGGCAGGGAGGTACGAGCAGTACTTC,CASSPPAGRYEQYF
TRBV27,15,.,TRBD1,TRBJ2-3,TGTGCCAGCAGTTTACAGGGGGCAAGAGGAGATACGCAGTATTTT,CASSLQGARGDTQYF
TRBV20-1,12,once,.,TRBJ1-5,TGCAGGGCTCTTGTTGACAATCAGCCCCAGCATTTT,CRALVDNQPQHF
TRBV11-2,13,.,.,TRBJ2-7,TGTGCCAGCAGCTCCTTGACTAGTTCCGAGCAGTACTTC,CASSSLTSSEQYF
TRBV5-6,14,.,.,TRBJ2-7,TGTGCCAGCAGCTTGGCAGGGATCAGGTCCGAGCAGTACTTC,CASSLAGIRSEQYF
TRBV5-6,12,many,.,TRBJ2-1,TGTGCCAGCAGCTCAGACACCAATGAGCAGTTCTTC,CASSSDTNEQFF
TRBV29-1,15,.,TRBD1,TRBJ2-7,TGCAGCGTTGAAGCAGCGACAGGGGCTGACTACGAGCAGTACTTC,CSVEAATGADYEQYF
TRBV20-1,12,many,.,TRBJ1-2,TGCAGTGCTACCCGGGGTAACTATGGCTACACCTTC,CSATRGNYGYTF
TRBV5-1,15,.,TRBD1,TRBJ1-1,TGCGCCAGCAGCTTCGGGACAGGGACGCTTCCTGAAGCTTTCTTT,CASSFGTGTLPEAFF
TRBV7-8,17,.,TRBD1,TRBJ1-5,TGTGCCAGCAGCTTAGGGACAGGGTTGGGGAGCAATCAGCCCCAGCATTTT,CASSLGTGLGSNQPQHF
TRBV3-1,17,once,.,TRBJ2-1,TGTGCCAGCAGCCAACCCAAGACTGGTACGGTTTACAGTGAGCAGTTCTTC,CASSQPKTGTVYSEQFF
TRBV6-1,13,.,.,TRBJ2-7,TGTGCCAGCAGCCACAGGGCCCCCTACGAGCAGTACTTC,CASSHRAPYEQYF
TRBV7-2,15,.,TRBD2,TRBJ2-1,TGTGCCAGCAGCTTCCCTAGCGGGAGTAAGAATGAGCAGTTCTTC,CASSFPSGSKNEQFF
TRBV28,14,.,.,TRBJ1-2,TGTGCCAGCAGGTTATGGACAGCTAACTATAGCTACACCTTC,CASRLWTANYSYTF
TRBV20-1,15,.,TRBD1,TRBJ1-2,TGCAGTGCTTCTCCGAGGGCAAGGGGGCTTGGAGGCTACACCTTC,CSASPRARGLGGYTF
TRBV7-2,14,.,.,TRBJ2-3,TGTGCCAGCAGCTTCCCTCCTTCGTCTAATACGCAGTATTTT,CASSFPPSSNTQYF
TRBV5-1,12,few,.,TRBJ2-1,TGCGCCAGCAGCTTCCGTTCGGGGTCGCAGTTCTTC,CASSFRSGSQFF
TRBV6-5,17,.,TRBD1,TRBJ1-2,TGTGCCAGCAGTTACCGGGGGACAGGGGTCACTAACTATGGCTACACCTTC,CASSYRGTGVTNYGYTF
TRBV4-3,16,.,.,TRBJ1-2,TGCGCCAGCAGCCAAGCGTTCCAACGGGGAGGCTATGGCTACACCTTC,CASSQAFQRGGYGYTF
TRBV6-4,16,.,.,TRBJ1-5,TGTGCCACCCGCGGGGGGAGGGCGAGGGAAAATCAGCCCCAGCATTTT,CATRGGRARENQPQHF
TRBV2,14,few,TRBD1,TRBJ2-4,TGTGCCAGCGGACAGGGAAGGGCCAAAAACATTCAGTACTTC,CASGQGRAKNIQYF
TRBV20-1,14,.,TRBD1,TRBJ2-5,TGCAGTGCTAGGACCGGGACAGGGGTGGAGACCCAGTACTTC,CSARTGTGVETQYF
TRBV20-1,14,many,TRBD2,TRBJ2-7,TGCAGTGCTAGATCGGCGGGAGGAAAGGACGAGCAGTACTTC,CSARSAGGKDEQYF
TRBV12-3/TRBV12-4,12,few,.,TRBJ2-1,TGTGCCAGCAGTTCACCAGGAGGTGAGCAGTTCTTC,CASSSPGGEQFF
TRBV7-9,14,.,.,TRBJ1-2,TGTGCCAGCAGCCCAACACGCGAGTTTCATGGCTACACCTTC,CASSPTREFHGYTF
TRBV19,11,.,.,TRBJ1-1,TGTGCCAGTAGGAGGGACGGAGAAGCTTTCTTT,CASRRDGEAFF
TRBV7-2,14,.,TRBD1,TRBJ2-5,TGTGCCAGCGGACCGACAGGGGCCCAAGAGACCCAGTACTTC,CASGPTGAQETQYF
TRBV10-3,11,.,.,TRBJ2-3,TGTGCCATCAGTGATTCGGATACGCAGTATTTT,CAISDSDTQYF
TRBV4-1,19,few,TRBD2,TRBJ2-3,TGCGCCAGCAGCCAAGGGACTAGCGGGGGGTACCTCTTGACAGATACGCAGTATTTT,CASSQGTSGGYLLTDTQYF
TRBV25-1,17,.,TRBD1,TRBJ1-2,TGTGCCAGCAGTGAAATCCGGGAGACAGGGGGAAACTATGGCTACACCTTC,CASSEIRETGGNYGYTF
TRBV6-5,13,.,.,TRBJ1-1,TGTGCCAGCAGCCGGGCCTCCCGGGCTGAAGCTTTCTTT,CASSRASRAEAFF
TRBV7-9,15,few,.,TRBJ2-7,TGTGCCAGCAGCTTAGGCTCACCCGGAGGTGGCGAGCAGTACTTC,CASSLGSPGGGEQYF
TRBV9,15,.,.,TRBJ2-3,TGTGCCAGCAGCGTAGGAGGGGATCCGACAGATACGCAGTATTTT,CASSVGGDPTDTQYF
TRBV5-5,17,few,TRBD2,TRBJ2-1,TGTGCCAGCAGCTTGGAATTAGCGGGAAGAGGGGGGAATGAGCAGTTCTTC,CASSLELAGRGGNEQFF
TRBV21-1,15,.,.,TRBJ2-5,TGTGCCAGCAGCAAAATCTTGGGACAGGAAGAGACCCAGTACTTC,CASSKILGQEETQYF
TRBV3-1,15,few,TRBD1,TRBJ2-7,TGTGCCAGCAGCCAAGTGAGGACAGGGGGCTACGAGCAGTACTTC,CASSQVRTGGYEQYF
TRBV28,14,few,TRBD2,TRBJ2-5,TGTGCCAGCAGTCTCGCTAGCGGGGACAAGACCCAGTACTTC,CASSLASGDKTQYF
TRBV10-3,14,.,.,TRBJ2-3,TGTGCCACCCTACAGGGAGGCGGCACAGATACGCAGTATTTT,CATLQGGGTDTQYF